This T cell receptor beta chain was recorded in a study of regulatory T cells in long-lasting Graves disease. Study results and caveats: Persistent Graves' patients showed less TCR diversity than newly diagnosed patients showed. Not thyroid tissue but only peripheral blood was studied.

A note on this clonotype: No antigen is known for it.

Investigators prepared the TCR beta libraries by applying iRepertoire HTBI primers and Arm-PCR of CDR3 regions. TCRdb fed the multiplex PCR reads into MiXCR, producing one record per CDR3 protein. The sample carries 420,000 or so distinct CDR3 sequences, about a quarter recorded once. As for time point: persistent/refractory GD, antithyroid drugs over 5 years with positive TRAb. Construction of the TCR library relied on RNA isolated from PBMCs. The V and J ends lost 2 bases and 1 base respectively, with 12 bases between them. Germline CDR1 and CDR2: SGHTA and FQGTGA. This CDR3 has 16 amino acids. This chain links TRBV7-3 with TRBJ2-1, with TRBD2 as a possible D gene (6 bases). The source was peripheral blood mononuclear cells (PBMCs), collected when the disease was refractory, from a patient treated with antithyroid drugs. The sequence was collected from a female donor with Graves disease. The CDR3 DNA is TGTGCCAGCAGCTTACAAGCTAGCGTGTCCTACAATGAGCAGTTCTTC. This sequence encodes CASSLQASVSYNEQFF.